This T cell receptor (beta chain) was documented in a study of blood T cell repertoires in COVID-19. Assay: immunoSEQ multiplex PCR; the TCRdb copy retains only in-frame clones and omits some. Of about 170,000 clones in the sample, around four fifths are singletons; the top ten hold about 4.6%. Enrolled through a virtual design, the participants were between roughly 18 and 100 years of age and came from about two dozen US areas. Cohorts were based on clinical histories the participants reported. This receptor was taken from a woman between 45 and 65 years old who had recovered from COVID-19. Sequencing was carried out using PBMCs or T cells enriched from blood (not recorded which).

The DNA for the CDR3 is TGTGCCAGCAGCTTAGCCTCTGACAGCTACGAGCAGTACGTC. Encoded protein: CASSLASDSYEQYV. The chain employs TRBV7-2 and TRBJ2-7, with D possibly being TRBD1 (5 bases). This CDR3 comprises 14 residues. Germline V gene data show CDR1 as SGHTA and CDR2 as FQGNSA. The germline V and J ends were trimmed by 0 bases and 3 bases, with 9 bases remaining between them.